One and the same sample provided the 28 T cell receptor beta chains below, sequenced in a study of early T cells in non-severe SARS-CoV-2 infection. TCRdb re-derived calls from the 5' RACE reads in MiXCR, one entry per CDR3 protein. The table shows approximately 30,000 distinct CDR3 sequences, with around 6.6% occurring only once. Sequencing used whole blood. The receptors here all came from an adult who was a healthcare worker with PCR-confirmed SARS-CoV-2 infection or an uninfected control (not recorded which).

This clonotype appeared a few times. The chain combines TRBV12-3 or TRBV12-4 with TRBJ2-7; TRBD2 matches 11 bases. Trimming removed 5 bases from V and 3 bases from J; junction bases left unmatched: 6. CDR3 length: 15 residues. The CDR3 bases are TGTGCCAGCAGTATCGGGACTAGCGGCGTCTACGAGCAGTACTTC. Translating it yields CASSIGTSGVYEQYF.

V is TRBV6-5 and J is TRBJ2-3; perhaps D is TRBD1 or TRBD2 (5 bases each). V was trimmed by 1 base and J by 6 bases, leaving 11 bases between them. Germline lookup yields CDR1 MNHEY and CDR2 SVGAGI. CDR3 length equals 14 residues. In DNA form, the CDR3 reads TGTGCCAGCAGTTACTGGGCTGAGGGGGATACGCAGTATTTT. Amino acids: CASSYWAEGDTQYF.

The V and J genes are TRBV29-1 and TRBJ2-5; 10 positions match TRBD2. Germline loops: CDR1 SQVTM, CDR2 ANQGSEA. The CDR3 extends over 14 amino acids. Trimming took 4 bases from V and 5 from J; bases not matched to a gene: 7. CDR3 loop: CSVGAPSGSETQYF. The CDR3 region has the DNA TGCAGCGTTGGGGCCCCTAGCGGGAGTGAGACCCAGTACTTC.

This clonotype was found a few times. A read error may be the cause here, since a much bigger clone is one base away. The chain couples TRBV4-1 to TRBJ1-1, with D unresolved. Trimming cost V 5 bases and J 0 bases, with 13 bases left between them. Per germline, CDR1 MGHRA and CDR2 YSYEKL. This CDR3 spans 15 amino acids. The CDR3 protein is CASSWRSAMNTEAFF. The CDR3 coding sequence is TGCGCCAGCAGCTGGAGGAGCGCGATGAACACTGAAGCTTTCTTT.

The table lists this clonotype with many counts. The chain joins TRBV16 to TRBJ1-6; D is perhaps TRBD1 (6 bases). The V end was cut by 4 bases, the J end by 12 bases, with 13 bases between. Germline V gene sequence: CDR1 KGHSY, CDR2 FQNENV. The CDR3 length is 13 residues. CDR3 region: CASSRTSGEPLHF. The CDR3 region has the DNA TGTGCCAGCAGCCGGACTTCAGGGGAACCCCTCCACTTT.

With respect to this clonotype: Possible read error: a much larger clone is one base away. The V gene is TRBV12-3 or TRBV12-4, the J gene TRBJ1-1; D is uncertain. Trimming stripped 7 bases from V and 4 bases from J, with 10 bases between. The CDR3 is 12 residues long. CDR3 sequence: CASNYRFTEAFF. Written as DNA, the CDR3 is TGTGCCAGCAACTACCGATTCACTGAAGCTTTCTTT.

Ten or more counts support this clonotype. The chain employs TRBV20-1 and TRBJ2-3; tentative D call: TRBD1 (5 bases). The CDR3 totals 14 residues. The germline CDR1 and CDR2 sequences are DFQATT and SNEGSKA (reference sequence). Between the trimmed V and J ends, which lost 1 base and 8 bases, there was a span of 16 bases. The CDR3 sequence: CSARVPTDKGTQYF. CDR3 in DNA: TGCAGTGCTAGAGTCCCGACAGACAAGGGTACGCAGTATTTT.

This clonotype was found many times. V and J are TRBV11-3 and TRBJ2-3, with 8 bases identical to TRBD1. With 5 bases clipped from V and 4 bases from J, the junction kept 8 bases outside the gene matches. The length of the CDR3 is 15 residues. CDR1 SGHNT and CDR2 YENEEA come from the germline V gene. The CDR3 DNA reads as TGTGCCAGCAGCCGACGACAGGGGACTTCAGATACGCAGTATTTT. Protein sequence: CASSRRQGTSDTQYF.

The sample holds many counts of this clonotype. This chain connects TRBV11-3 to TRBJ2-1; D possibly uses TRBD1 or TRBD2 (5 bases each). The germline gives CDR1 SGHNT, CDR2 YENEEA. The CDR3 has 15 amino acids. V was cut by 3 bases and J by 3 bases, with 12 bases left in between. In DNA, the CDR3 is TGTGCCAGCAGCTTGTCGGGGCGGGTCTACAATGAGCAGTTCTTC. Protein sequence: CASSLSGRVYNEQFF.

This clonotype was observed at least ten times. V usage is TRBV7-2 and J usage is TRBJ1-5, with 8 positions matching TRBD1. V gave up 5 bases and J gave up 8 bases; unmatched junction bases: 14. The CDR3 covers 16 residues. Germline lookup yields CDR1 SGHTA and CDR2 FQGNSA. CDR3 in DNA: TGTGCCAGCAGCCCATTACCCCGACAGGGGCGAGAGCCCCAGCATTTT. It codes for CASSPLPRQGREPQHF.

This clonotype was seen ten or more times. V gene TRBV12-3 or TRBV12-4 combines with J gene TRBJ1-2; 7 bases are shared with TRBD1. V lost 6 bases to trimming and J lost 2 bases; unmatched junction nucleotides: 3. CDR3 length: 13 residues. The chain's CDR3 is CASSPTGNYGYTF. The CDR3 bases are TGTGCCAGCAGCCCGACAGGGAACTATGGCTACACCTTC.

This clonotype was seen ten or more times. V gene TRBV11-2 combines with J gene TRBJ2-3, with D possibly TRBD1 on 6 matching bases. The CDR3 extends over 14 amino acids. CDR1 is SGHAT and CDR2 is FQNNGV in the germline V gene. V shed 1 base and J shed 10 bases, with 15 bases lying between them. CDR3 loop: CASSLGVDRRSQYF. The CDR3, as DNA: TGTGCCAGCAGCTTAGGGGTAGACAGGCGCTCGCAGTATTTT. The variable domain in full, with the rest retrieved from reference TRBV11-2 and TRBJ2-3, is EAGVAQSPRYKIIEKRQSVAFWCNPISGHATLYWYQQILGQGPKLLIQFQNNGVVDDSQLPKDRFSAERLKGVDSTLKIQPAKLEDSAVYLCASSLGVDRRSQYFGPGTRLTVL.

This clonotype was found a few times. V gene TRBV30 combines with J gene TRBJ1-4, with 9 bases identical to TRBD1. The J segment lost 4 bases and the V segment lost 3 bases, leaving 9 bases of the junction unmatched. This CDR3 is 16 amino acids long. Germline V gives CDR1 GTSNPN, CDR2 SVGIG (reference sequence). CDR3 in DNA: TGTGCCTGGAGCGAAACCGGGACAGGGATTAATGAAAAACTGTTTTTT. Translating it yields CAWSETGTGINEKLFF. The whole variable domain, remainder taken from reference TRBV30 and TRBJ1-4, is SQTIHQWPATLVQPVGSPLSLECTVEGTSNPNLYWYRQAAGRGLQLLFYSVGIGQISSEVPQNLSASRPQDRQFILSSKKLLLSDSGFYLCAWSETGTGINEKLFFGSGTQLSVL.

This clonotype was detected many times. This rearrangement joins TRBV28 to TRBJ2-2; possibly TRBD2 for D (6 bases). Trimming took off 8 bases at V and 5 bases at J, with 18 bases between the two ends. CDR1 is MDHEN, CDR2 SYDVKM, per germline. The CDR3 is 15 amino acids. CDR3 in DNA: TGTGCCAGCCTTTGGCAGATGGGGGGTACCGGGGAGCTGTTTTTT. This encodes CASLWQMGGTGELFF.

The V call is TRBV20-1, the J call TRBJ2-1; TRBD2 aligns across 10 bases. The CDR3 totals 17 residues. The germline CDR1 and CDR2 sequences are DFQATT and SNEGSKA (reference sequence). Trimming at V came to 2 bases and at J to 4 bases, leaving 11 bases not matched to a gene. The CDR3 DNA reads as TGCAGTGCTAGATTGTACGGCACTAGCGGGACTTACAATGAGCAGTTCTTC. Translated, it gives CSARLYGTSGTYNEQFF.

This clonotype was recorded at least ten times. V gene TRBV15 combines with J gene TRBJ2-1, with D possibly matching TRBD2 (6 bases). V was trimmed by 3 bases and J by 5 bases, leaving 11 bases between them. The germline V gene encodes CDR1 LNHNV and CDR2 YYDKDF (reference sequence). The CDR3 sequence is 14 residues long. DNA for the CDR3: TGTGCCACCAGCAGTGGCCGGGAGAACAATGAGCAGTTCTTC. Translating it yields CATSSGRENNEQFF. Together with reference TRBV15 and TRBJ2-1, the CDR3 gives the full variable domain: DAMVIQNPRYQVTQFGKPVTLSCSQTLNHNVMYWYQQKSSQAPKLLFHYYDKDFNNEADTPDNFQSRRPNTSFCFLDIRSPGLGDTAMYLCATSSGRENNEQFFGPGTRLTVL.

This clonotype was counted at least ten times. This chain joins TRBV29-1 and TRBJ2-1; no reliable D call. Between the trimmed V and J ends, which lost 0 bases and 7 bases, there was a span of 7 bases. The CDR3 spans 12 residues. Germline V gives CDR1 SQVTM, CDR2 ANQGSEA. The CDR3 DNA reads as TGCAGCGTTGAAGATCGGTGGAATGAGCAGTTCTTC. It translates to CSVEDRWNEQFF.

The sample holds many counts of this clonotype. The V call is TRBV19, the J call TRBJ2-6; TRBD1 matches at 8 bases. V lost 6 bases to trimming and J lost 3 bases; unmatched junction nucleotides: 7. The germline gives CDR1 LNHDA, CDR2 SQIVND (reference sequence). The CDR3 sequence is 16 residues long. The CDR3 here is CASSWTGLSGANVLTF. The CDR3 nucleotides are TGTGCCAGTAGCTGGACAGGGCTGAGTGGGGCCAACGTCCTGACTTTC.

This clonotype appeared many times. The J gene is TRBJ2-1, the V gene TRBV7-2; 8 nucleotides match TRBD2. The V gene end was trimmed by 5 bases and the J gene end by 7 bases; junction bases not matched to a gene: 19. The CDR3 has 18 residues. Germline-derived CDR1 and CDR2 are SGHTA and FQGNSA. CDR3: CASSKPAGGGRSLNEQFF. CDR3 bases: TGTGCCAGCAGCAAACCGGCCGGGGGGGGACGGAGTTTAAATGAGCAGTTCTTC.

The table lists this clonotype with many counts. The chain joins TRBV10-3 to TRBJ2-7; D possibly uses TRBD1 or TRBD2 (5 bases each). Trimming took off 4 bases at V and 2 bases at J, with 9 bases between the two ends. This CDR3 is 13 amino acids long. The V gene's germline CDR1 is ENHRY and CDR2 SYGVKD. CDR3 in DNA: TGTGCCATCAGTGTGAGAGGGGCCTACGAGCAGTACTTC. Its protein is CAISVRGAYEQYF.

This clonotype showed up many times. The chain recombines TRBV6-5 with TRBJ1-1; TRBD1 aligns across 8 bases. CDR1 and CDR2 (germline): MNHEY, SVGAGI. After removal of 6 bases from V and 7 bases from J, the junction contained 7 bases not matched to a gene. CDR3 length: 13 amino acids. The CDR3 here is CASRGTGTFEAFF. The CDR3 nucleotides are TGTGCCAGCAGGGGGACAGGAACATTTGAAGCTTTCTTT.

This clonotype was seen a handful of times. The rearrangement links TRBV28 to TRBJ1-2, with 8 bases identical to TRBD1. Germline-derived CDR1 and CDR2 are MDHEN and SYDVKM. The V gene end was trimmed by 5 bases and the J gene end by 3 bases; junction bases not matched to a gene: 11. The CDR3 has 16 amino acids. The CDR3 DNA reads TGTGCCAGCAGTCCGCCAAAGGGACAGGCCCACTATGGCTACACCTTC. It codes for CASSPPKGQAHYGYTF.

Many counts were recorded for this clonotype. At one end the junction does not follow the germline gene, possibly because of a read error. The J gene is TRBJ2-7, the V gene TRBV18; 8 nucleotides line up with TRBD1. The germline V gene encodes CDR1 KGHSH and CDR2 LQKENI. This CDR3 comprises 15 residues. The CDR3 here is CASSSPGQGAYEQYF. DNA of the CDR3: TGTGCCAGCTCATCACCCGGACAGGGCGCCTACGAGCAGTACTTC.

Ten or more counts support this clonotype. The chain has TRBV7-9 and TRBJ1-1; the D is unclear. Germline-derived CDR1 and CDR2 are SEHNR and FQNEAQ (reference sequence). This CDR3 spans 13 amino acids. V lost 5 bases to trimming and J lost 3 bases, with 10 bases between them. CDR3 protein: CASSPPRHTEAFF. DNA for the CDR3: TGTGCCAGCAGCCCTCCCCGGCACACTGAAGCTTTCTTT.

This clonotype was counted many times. This CDR3 is CASSLALLGALETQYF. CDR3 nucleotide sequence: TGTGCCAGCAGCTTAGCGCTTCTGGGGGCATTGGAGACCCAGTACTTC. The V gene is TRBV7-9, the J gene TRBJ2-5; weak D call: TRBD1 (6 bases). The germline V gene has CDR1 SEHNR and CDR2 FQNEAQ (reference sequence). The CDR3 is 16 amino acids. The V gene lost 0 bases and the J gene lost 5 bases, with 16 bases spanning the gap.

This clonotype was detected ten times or more. The V gene is TRBV15, the J gene TRBJ1-2; D perhaps matches TRBD1 (5 bases). This CDR3 spans 12 amino acids. Trimming shortened V by 3 bases and J by 4 bases, and 6 bases separated the two germline ends. The germline gives CDR1 LNHNV, CDR2 YYDKDF (reference sequence). CDR3 region: CATSSGGYGYTF. Written as DNA, the CDR3 is TGTGCCACCAGCAGTGGGGGCTATGGCTACACCTTC.

This clonotype was detected many times. The chain links TRBV6-5 to TRBJ2-3; 7 bases align to TRBD1. Germline CDR1 and CDR2: MNHEY and SVGAGI. The V segment lost 6 bases and the J segment 2 bases; nucleotides outside the gene matches: 14. CDR3 length equals 17 residues. The CDR3 nucleotides read TGTGCCAGCAGCCGGGACAGCCTTAATTCTTTCACAGATACGCAGTATTTT. Its translation: CASSRDSLNSFTDTQYF.

V usage is TRBV20-1 and J usage is TRBJ1-1; 9 nucleotides agree with TRBD1. This CDR3 has 16 residues. The trim removed 0 bases at V and 5 bases at J, leaving 10 bases unmatched. Germline loops: CDR1 DFQATT, CDR2 SNEGSKA (reference sequence). For the CDR3, the DNA is TGCAGTGCTAGAGATCCCACAGGGGGCAAGGGAACTGAAGCTTTCTTT. Residues: CSARDPTGGKGTEAFF.